This T cell receptor (beta chain) was captured by sequencing in a study of T cells after yellow fever vaccination (dated by TCRdb to about 2019). For the study in its entirety: The SMART-Seq v4 Ultra Low Input RNA kit was used to prepare libraries from fractions with low cell numbers. Two healthy male donors made up the cohort, one aged 18 to 30 years and the other aged 30 to 39 years. Blood was drawn at multiple timepoints before and after primary and secondary immunization, with bulk PBMC replicates and cell subsets isolated. To follow T-cell clones before and after both primary and booster YFV17D yellow fever vaccination, bulk TCR alpha and beta repertoires underwent longitudinal sequencing.

V lost 1 base and J lost 5 bases; the stretch between them is 12 bases long. The CDR3 runs 14 amino acids, cysteine and phenylalanine included. Solely the CDR3 DNA is kept, with 42 bases framed from the first base. Based on the germline V gene, the CDR1 and CDR2 sequences are SGHRS and YFSETQ. In light of the paper, this sample's treatment or condition label describes: live attenuated yellow fever vaccine strain. A standard Ficoll-Paque protocol was used to isolate PBMCs from peripheral blood. Dynabeads CD4 and CD8 positive selection kits were used to isolate the CD4 and CD8 T-cell fractions. RNA was extracted with TriZol from bulk PBMCs, CD4 and CD8 fractions, and dextramer-positive and dextramer-negative fractions. TCR cDNA was synthesized by 5'RACE template switching, through which a universal primer site and unique molecular identifiers were introduced. Priming for cDNA synthesis came from both the TCR alpha and TCR beta constant segments. Libraries were amplified in two PCR steps, with sample barcodes and sequencing adapters added in the second step. Sequencing of the libraries was done on either Illumina HiSeq 2500 (2x100 bp) or NovaSeq (2x150 bp). The published analysis was carried out like this. Demultiplexing of reads and collapsing into UMI consensus sequences were performed with MIGEC, and V(D)J alignment was carried out with MiXCR. Vaccine-responding clonotypes were identified with edgeR using replicate PBMC samples, with FDR below 0.01 and a log2 fold change above 5 up to day 15 being required. CD4 or CD8 identity was assigned to each bulk clonotype according to whether the clonotype was present at higher abundance in the sequenced CD4 repertoire or the sequenced CD8 repertoire. TCRdb reran the public reads through fastp at Q25 and MiXCR, keeping productive beta chains. Rows merge per CDR3 protein into single entries with the most common DNA and genes. TCRdb, not the original authors, processed these V and J calls. The sample records 150,000 to 200,000 distinct CDR3 sequences, about 6.2% of which are singletons. The ten biggest clones cover about 2.8% of the sample.

What the work shows at the level of the full study, not this receptor alone: Compared with the primary T-cell response, the secondary T-cell response was faster but weaker, reaching its peak on day 5 rather than on day 15. After the booster, most clones that had expanded after primary vaccination were detected again (approximately 95% of CD4 and about 88% of CD8), suggesting broad maintenance of memory. Because abundant contaminating clonotypes from the bulk population could be contained in FACS-sorted repertoires, computational filtering was required. A small fraction of clonotypes showed up in both the CD4 and CD8 compartments, probably as a result of convergent recombination. The study included only two donors, which limits how far the findings can be generalized.

In its sample, this clonotype was seen many times. It has no known antigen specificity. Per-base quality was not reported, and no clone a single base away is much larger than it. The sequences come from CD4+ T cells sorted from PBMCs, collected on the day of the first yellow fever vaccination. The sequence was collected from a man between 18 and 29 years old who received the YFV17D yellow fever vaccine. The receptor chain draws on TRBV5-1 and TRBJ1-1; the D gene is perhaps TRBD1, on 5 matching bases. In nucleotides, the sequence is TGCGCCAGCAGCTTGAACGCAGGGCAGACTGAAGCTTTCTTT. Protein translation: CASSLNAGQTEAFF.